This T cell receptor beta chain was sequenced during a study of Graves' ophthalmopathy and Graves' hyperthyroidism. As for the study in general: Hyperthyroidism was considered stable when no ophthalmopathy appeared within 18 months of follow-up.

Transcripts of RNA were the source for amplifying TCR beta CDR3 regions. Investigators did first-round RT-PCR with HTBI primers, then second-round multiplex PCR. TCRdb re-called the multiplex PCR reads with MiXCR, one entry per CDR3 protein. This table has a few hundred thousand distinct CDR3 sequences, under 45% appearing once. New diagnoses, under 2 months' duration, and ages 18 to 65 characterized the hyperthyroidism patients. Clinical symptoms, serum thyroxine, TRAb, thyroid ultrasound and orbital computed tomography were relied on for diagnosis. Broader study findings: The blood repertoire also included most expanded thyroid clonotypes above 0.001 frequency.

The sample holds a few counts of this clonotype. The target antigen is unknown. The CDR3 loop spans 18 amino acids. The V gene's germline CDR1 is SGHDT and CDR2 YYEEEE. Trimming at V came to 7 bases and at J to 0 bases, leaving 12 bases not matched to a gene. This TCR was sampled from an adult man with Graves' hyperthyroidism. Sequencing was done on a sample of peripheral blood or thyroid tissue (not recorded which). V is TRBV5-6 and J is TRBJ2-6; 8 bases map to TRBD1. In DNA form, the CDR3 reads TGTGCCAGCGTCCGGGTGACAGGGGTTTCCTCTGGGGCCAACGTCCTGACTTTC. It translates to CASVRVTGVSSGANVLTF.